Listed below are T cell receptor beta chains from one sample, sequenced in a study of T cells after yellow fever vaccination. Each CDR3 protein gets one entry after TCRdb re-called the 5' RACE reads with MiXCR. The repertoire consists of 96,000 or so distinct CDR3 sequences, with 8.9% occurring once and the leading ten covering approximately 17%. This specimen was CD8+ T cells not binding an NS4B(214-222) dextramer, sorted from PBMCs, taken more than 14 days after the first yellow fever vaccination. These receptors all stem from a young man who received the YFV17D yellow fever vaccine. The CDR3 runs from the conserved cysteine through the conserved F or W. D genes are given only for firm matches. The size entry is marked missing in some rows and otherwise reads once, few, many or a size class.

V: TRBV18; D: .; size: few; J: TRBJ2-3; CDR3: CASSPDGTSAYGDTQYF; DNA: TGTGCCAGCTCACCGGACGGGACCTCGGCGTACGGGGATACGCAGTATTTT
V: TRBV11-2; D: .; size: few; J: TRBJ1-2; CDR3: CASSPLVAPANYGYTF; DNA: TGTGCCAGCAGCCCGCTTGTGGCACCCGCTAACTATGGCTACACCTTC
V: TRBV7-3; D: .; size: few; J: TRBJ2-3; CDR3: CASSLSPRAPTDTQYF; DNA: TGTGCCAGCAGCTTATCCCCGCGGGCCCCCACAGATACGCAGTATTTT
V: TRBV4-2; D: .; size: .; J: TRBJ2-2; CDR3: CASSQGVPNTGELFF; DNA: TGTGCCAGCAGCCAAGGGGTACCGAACACCGGGGAGCTGTTTTTT
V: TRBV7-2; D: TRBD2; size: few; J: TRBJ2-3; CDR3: CASRKRGDPSTDTQYF; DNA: TGTGCCAGCAGAAAGCGGGGGGACCCTAGCACAGATACGCAGTATTTT
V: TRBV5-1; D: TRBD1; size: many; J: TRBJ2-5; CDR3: CASSWDREETQYF; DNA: TGCGCCAGCAGCTGGGACAGGGAGGAGACCCAGTACTTC
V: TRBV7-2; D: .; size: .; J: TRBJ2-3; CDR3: CASSLAGGYSTDTQYF; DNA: TGTGCCAGCAGCTTAGCTGGGGGCTACAGCACAGATACGCAGTATTTT
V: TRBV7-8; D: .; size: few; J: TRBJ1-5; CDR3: CASSLRREGNQPQHF; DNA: TGTGCCAGCAGCTTAAGACGGGAGGGCAATCAGCCCCAGCATTTT
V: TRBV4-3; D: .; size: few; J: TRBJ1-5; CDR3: CASSQDGLSNQPQHF; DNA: TGCGCCAGCAGCCAAGACGGTCTTAGCAATCAGCCCCAGCATTTT
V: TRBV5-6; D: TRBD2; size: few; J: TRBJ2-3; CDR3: CASSLVSGGRTDTQYF; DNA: TGTGCCAGCAGCCTAGTTAGCGGGGGCCGCACAGATACGCAGTATTTT
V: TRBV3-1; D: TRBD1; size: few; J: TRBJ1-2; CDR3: CASSYGTEYGYTF; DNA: TGTGCCAGCAGCTACGGGACAGAATATGGCTACACCTTC
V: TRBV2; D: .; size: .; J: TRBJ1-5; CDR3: CASKFGPGDNQPQHF; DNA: .
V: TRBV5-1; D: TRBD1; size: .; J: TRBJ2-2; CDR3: CVSSSDRGLSTGELFF; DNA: TGCGTCAGCTCCTCGGACAGGGGGCTTTCCACCGGGGAGCTGTTTTTT
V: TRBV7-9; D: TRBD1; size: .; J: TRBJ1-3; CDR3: CASSFSTGVGNTIYF; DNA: TGTGCCAGCAGCTTTTCGACAGGGGTGGGAAACACCATATATTTT
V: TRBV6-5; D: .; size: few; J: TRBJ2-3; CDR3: CASSYSEGASTDTQYF; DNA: TGTGCCAGCAGTTACTCGGAGGGGGCGAGCACAGATACGCAGTATTTT
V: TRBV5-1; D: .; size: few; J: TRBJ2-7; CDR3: CASSWASGGFAYEQYF; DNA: TGCGCCAGCAGCTGGGCGTCGGGGGGCTTTGCCTACGAGCAGTACTTC
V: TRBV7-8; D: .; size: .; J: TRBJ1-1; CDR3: CASSLFEGANTEAFF; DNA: TGTGCCAGCAGCTTATTTGAAGGAGCGAACACTGAAGCTTTCTTT
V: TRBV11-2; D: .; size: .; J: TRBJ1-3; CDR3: CASSPTGTSGNTIYF; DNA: TGTGCCAGCAGCCCGACAGGAACCTCTGGAAACACCATATATTTT
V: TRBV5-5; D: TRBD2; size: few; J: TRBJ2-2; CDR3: CASRLGAGGWELFF; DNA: TGTGCCAGCAGACTGGGCGCGGGGGGTTGGGAGCTGTTTTTT
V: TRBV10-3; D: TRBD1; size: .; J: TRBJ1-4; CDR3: CAISEGFRDRGFDREKLFF; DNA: TGTGCCATCAGTGAGGGTTTCCGGGACAGGGGGTTCGATCGAGAAAAACTGTTTTTT
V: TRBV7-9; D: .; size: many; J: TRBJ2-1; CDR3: CAFGVVGPNEQFF; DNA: TGTGCCTTTGGGGTAGTAGGGCCCAATGAGCAGTTCTTC
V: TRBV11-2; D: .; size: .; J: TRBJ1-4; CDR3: CASSFQGRSNEKLFF; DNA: TGTGCCAGCAGCTTTCAGGGGAGGTCGAATGAAAAACTGTTTTTT
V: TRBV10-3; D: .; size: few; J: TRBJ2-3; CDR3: CAISEPGRSTDTQYF; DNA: TGTGCCATCAGTGAGCCGGGGCGAAGCACAGATACGCAGTATTTT
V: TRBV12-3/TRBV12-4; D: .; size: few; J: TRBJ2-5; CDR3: CASSLEIGEETQYF; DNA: TGTGCCAGCAGTTTAGAGATAGGGGAAGAGACCCAGTACTTC
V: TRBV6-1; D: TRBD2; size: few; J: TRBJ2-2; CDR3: CASSGRTSGGETGELFF; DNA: TGTGCCAGCAGTGGGAGGACTAGCGGAGGGGAAACCGGGGAGCTGTTTTTT
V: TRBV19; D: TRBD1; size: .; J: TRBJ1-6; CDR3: CASRDRGSNSPLHF; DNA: TGTGCCAGTAGGGACAGGGGTTCGAATTCACCCCTCCACTTT
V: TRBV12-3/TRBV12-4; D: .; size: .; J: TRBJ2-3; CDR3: CASSLLMRGTDTQYF; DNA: TGTGCCAGCAGTTTACTTATGAGGGGCACAGATACGCAGTATTTT
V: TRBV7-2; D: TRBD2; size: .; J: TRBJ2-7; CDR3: CASSLRTSGPYEQYF; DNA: TGTGCCAGCAGCCTAAGGACTAGCGGGCCCTACGAGCAGTACTTC
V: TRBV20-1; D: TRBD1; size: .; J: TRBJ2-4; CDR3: CCTCQMDRAGWDIQYF; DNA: TGCTGTACGTGCCAAATGGACAGGGCTGGGTGGGACATTCAGTACTTC
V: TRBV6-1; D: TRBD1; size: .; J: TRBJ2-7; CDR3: CASRPGQGAIEQYF; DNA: TGTGCCAGCAGGCCGGGACAGGGGGCGATCGAGCAGTACTTC
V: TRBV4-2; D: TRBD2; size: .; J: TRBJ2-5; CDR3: CASSQEGLIQYF; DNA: TGTGCCAGCAGCCAAGAGGGACTAATCCAGTACTTC
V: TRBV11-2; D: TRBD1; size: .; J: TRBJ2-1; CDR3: CASSLTGDEQFF; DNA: TGTGCCAGCAGCCTTACAGGGGATGAGCAGTTCTTC
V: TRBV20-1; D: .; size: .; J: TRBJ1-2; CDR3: CSARDRWRQVLRVDGYTF; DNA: TGCAGTGCTAGAGATAGGTGGAGACAGGTCCTCAGGGTGGATGGCTACACCTTC
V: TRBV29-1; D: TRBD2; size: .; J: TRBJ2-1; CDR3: CSVEVLLADNEQFF; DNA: TGCAGCGTTGAAGTCTTACTAGCGGACAATGAGCAGTTCTTC
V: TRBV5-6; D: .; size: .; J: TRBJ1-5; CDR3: CASSLVGGQPQHF; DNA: TGTGCCAGCAGCTTGGTCGGTGGTCAGCCCCAGCATTTT
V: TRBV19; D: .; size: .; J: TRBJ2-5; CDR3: CASSRLASRETQYF; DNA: TGTGCCAGTAGTAGGCTAGCGTCGCGGGAGACCCAGTACTTC
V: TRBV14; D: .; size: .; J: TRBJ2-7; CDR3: CASSLIAYEQYF; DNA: TGTGCCAGCAGCCTCATTGCCTACGAGCAGTACTTC
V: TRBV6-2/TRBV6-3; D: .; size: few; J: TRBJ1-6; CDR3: CASSLVFGPSSYNSPLHF; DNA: TGTGCCAGCAGTTTGGTGTTCGGCCCGAGCTCCTATAATTCACCCCTCCACTTT
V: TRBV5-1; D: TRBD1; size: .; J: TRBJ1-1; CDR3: CASSFNGTTGLDTEAFF; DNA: TGCGCCAGCAGCTTTAACGGGACGACAGGGTTGGACACTGAAGCTTTCTTT
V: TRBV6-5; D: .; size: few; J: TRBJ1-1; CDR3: CASSYSSDRNTEAFF; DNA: TGTGCCAGCAGTTACTCGTCCGACAGAAACACTGAAGCTTTCTTT
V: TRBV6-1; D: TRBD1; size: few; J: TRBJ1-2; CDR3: CASRHSGQGIYGYTF; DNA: TGTGCCAGCAGACACAGCGGACAGGGGATCTATGGCTACACCTTC
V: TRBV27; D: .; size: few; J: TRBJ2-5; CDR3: CASSPLAAKETQYF; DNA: TGTGCCAGCAGTCCGTTGGCAGCAAAAGAGACCCAGTACTTC
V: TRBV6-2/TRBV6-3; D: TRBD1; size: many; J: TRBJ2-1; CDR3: CASSYMDRGFYNEQFF; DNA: TGTGCCAGCAGTTACATGGACAGGGGATTCTACAATGAGCAGTTCTTC
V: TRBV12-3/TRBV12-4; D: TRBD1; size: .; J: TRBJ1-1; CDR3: CASSSSQGVMNTEAFF; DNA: TGTGCCAGCAGTTCATCACAGGGGGTCATGAACACTGAAGCTTTCTTT
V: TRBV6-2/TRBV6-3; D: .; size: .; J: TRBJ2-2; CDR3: CASKGGLVMAGELFF; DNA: TGTGCCAGCAAGGGGGGCCTCGTCATGGCCGGGGAGCTGTTTTTT
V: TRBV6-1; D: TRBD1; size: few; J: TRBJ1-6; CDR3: CATGKTGSDSPLHF; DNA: TGTGCCACGGGGAAGACAGGGTCGGATTCACCCCTCCACTTT
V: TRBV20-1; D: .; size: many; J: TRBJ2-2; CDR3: CSARQGNTGELFF; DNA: TGCAGTGCTAGGCAGGGTAACACCGGGGAGCTGTTTTTT
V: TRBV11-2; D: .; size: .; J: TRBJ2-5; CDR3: CASSLEGSFGETQYF; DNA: TGTGCCAGCAGCTTAGAGGGCAGCTTTGGGGAGACCCAGTACTTC
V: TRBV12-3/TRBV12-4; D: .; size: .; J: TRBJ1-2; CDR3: CASSWGRINYGYTF; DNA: TGTGCCAGCAGTTGGGGACGGATTAACTATGGCTACACCTTC
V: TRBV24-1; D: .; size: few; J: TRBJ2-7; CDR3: CATRLAVTYEQYF; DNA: TGTGCCACCAGGCTGGCTGTCACCTACGAGCAGTACTTC
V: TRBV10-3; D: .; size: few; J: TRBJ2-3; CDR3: CAISESWGGGSDTQYF; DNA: TGTGCCATCAGTGAGTCGTGGGGCGGGGGCTCGGATACGCAGTATTTT
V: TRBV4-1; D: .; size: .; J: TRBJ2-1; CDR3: CASSQATVTVYEQFF; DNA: TGCGCCAGCAGCCAAGCAACGGTGACCGTCTATGAGCAGTTCTTC
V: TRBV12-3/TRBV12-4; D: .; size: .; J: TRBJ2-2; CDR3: CTISLAIRVYANTGELFF; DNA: TGTACCATCAGTTTAGCAATTAGGGTCTACGCGAACACCGGGGAGCTGTTTTTT
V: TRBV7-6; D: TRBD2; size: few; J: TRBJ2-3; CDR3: CASSIQMGGGSDTQYF; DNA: TGTGCCAGCAGCATCCAAATGGGCGGGGGATCAGATACGCAGTATTTT
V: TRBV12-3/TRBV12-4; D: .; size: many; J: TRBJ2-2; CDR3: CASSQQNTGELFF; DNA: TGTGCCAGCAGTCAACAGAACACCGGGGAGCTGTTTTTT
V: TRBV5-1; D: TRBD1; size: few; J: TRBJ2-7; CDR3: CASSVASGTGSHEQYF; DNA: TGCGCCAGCAGCGTAGCCTCCGGGACAGGGTCTCACGAGCAGTACTTC
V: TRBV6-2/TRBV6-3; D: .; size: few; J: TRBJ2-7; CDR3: CASSTSQPAASLREAYEQYF; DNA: TGTGCCAGCAGCACCTCACAACCGGCTGCTTCTTTAAGAGAGGCCTACGAGCAGTACTTC
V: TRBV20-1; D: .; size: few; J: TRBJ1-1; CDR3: CSARISGPGHAEAFF; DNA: .
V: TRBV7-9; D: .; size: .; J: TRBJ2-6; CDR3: CASSLGTQGLRANVLTF; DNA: TGTGCCAGCAGCTTAGGCACACAGGGCTTAAGGGCCAACGTCCTGACTTTC